Described below is a single T cell receptor (beta chain) sequence and its context. Its target is not known. The data were obtained in a study of cytomegalovirus exposure and HLA in healthy donors. 60 Vbeta and 13 Jbeta primers were used in PCR. Assay: immunoSEQ multiplex PCR; the TCRdb copy retains only in-frame clones and omits some. The table has under 200,000 clones, around 73% seen once. Findings and caveats of the study: Follow-up analysis later connected one missense variant in DCLRE1C with trimming of TCR beta V- and J-genes.

The sequenced sample was PBMCs. The source is a woman aged 18-35 years in good health and CMV-seropositive.

CDR3 sequence: CASKLSGTNEQFF. CDR3 sequence (DNA): TGTGCCAGCAAACTGAGTGGTACCAATGAGCAGTTCTTC. The rearrangement links TRBV6-1 to TRBJ2-1; no definite D call. The length of the CDR3 is 13 residues. V was cut by 7 bases and J by 6 bases, with 13 bases left in between. Germline V gene sequence: CDR1 MNHNS, CDR2 SASEGT.